This TCR beta chain was identified during a study of human T cells and chemical hapten exposure. Study as a whole: Alopecia universalis, totalis or areata was present in patients who were mostly female.

Original processing methods: Samples ranged from roughly 20,000 to 700,000 TCRs, with a median of approximately 100,000. A single record per CDR3 protein comes from TCRdb applying MiXCR to the RACE reads. TCRdb, not the original authors, processed these V and J calls. The sample consists of fewer than 150,000 distinct CDR3 sequences, about an eighth of them appearing once. The CDR3 runs 17 residues. Deletions cut 3 bases from V and 2 bases from J, with 20 bases between. Per germline, CDR1 SGHRS and CDR2 YFSETQ. The time point denotes: patch test 2, 6 weeks after DPC sensitization. Stated treatment: therapeutic diphenylcyclopropenone sensitization with weekly scalp DPC.

This sequence joins TRBV5-1 and TRBJ1-1; possibly TRBD1 for D (6 bases). This clonotype was obtained from a woman between 45 and 60 years old with alopecia areata. Some clones in this sample may be carry-over from other donors' samples. Sequenced material: whole blood, taken in connection with sensitization to the hapten diphenylcyclopropenone (DPC). CDR3 protein: CASSSELGQFSNTEAFF. Written as DNA, the CDR3 is TGCGCCAGCAGCTCCGAGCTCGGACAGTTCTCTAACACTGAAGCTTTCTTT.